This T cell receptor beta chain is drawn from a study of CD8+ T cells in alopecia areata. Following extraction, RNA underwent reverse transcription to cDNA, which served as the sequencing template. The repertoire was sequenced with immunoSEQ multiplex PCR; TCRdb's copy has only in-frame clones and lacks some. The data contain 95,000 to 120,000 clones, about 50% of them singletons. Germline assignment: CDR1 MGHRA and CDR2 YSYEKL. V dropped 1 base and J dropped 2; count of bases not matched to a gene: 3. The CDR3 has 16 residues. Both peripheral blood and punch biopsies of lesional scalp skin were obtained from patients who had alopecia areata.

This chain links TRBV4-1 with TRBJ2-3, with TRBD2 matching 10 bases. The TCR comes from a human donor with alopecia areata. Sequenced input: NKG2D-low CD8+ T cells sorted from blood. The CDR3 DNA reads TGCGCCAGCAGCCAAGTAGCGGGAGGTCTCACAGATACGCAGTATTTT. It translates to CASSQVAGGLTDTQYF.